This T cell receptor (beta chain) emerged from a study of T cells in Graves' hyperthyroidism and ophthalmopathy. Looking at the study overall: At initial diagnosis, before any treatment had begun, peripheral blood was obtained. The study, taken as a whole, reports: Researchers report that a 13 V-J model separated ophthalmopathy from stable hyperthyroidism. Progression to ophthalmopathy was predicted a median of about 6.6 months early.

There were TCR beta CDR3 regions amplified from RNA transcripts. A set of HTBI primers served as the primers for a first-round RT-PCR of the TCR CDR3. MiXCR, run by TCRdb on the multiplex PCR reads, gives a single entry per CDR3 protein. This sample yields under 250,000 distinct CDR3 sequences, of which around 24% are seen a single time; roughly 35% belongs to the top ten. This clonotype was seen more than once but under ten times. Antigen unknown. The length of the CDR3 is 14 residues. Germline values: CDR1 SGHDN, CDR2 FVKESK. V was trimmed by 6 bases and J by 3 bases, leaving 14 bases between them. The sequenced sample consisted of blood. This clonotype was sampled from a woman between 40 and 50 years old with Graves' ophthalmopathy. The rearrangement uses TRBV14 and TRBJ2-5, with unresolved D. The CDR3: CASRGLGSKETQYF. In nucleotides, the CDR3 is TGTGCCAGCAGGGGCTTGGGCAGCAAAGAGACCCAGTACTTC.